Presented here are 8 T cell receptor beta chains from one specimen sequenced in a study of CD8 T cells in ankylosing spondylitis. TCRdb redid the calling of the 5' RACE reads with MiXCR, one entry per CDR3 protein. The sample has more than 250,000 distinct CDR3 sequences; 8% are singletons. These receptors have no known antigen. Overall study results and limits: Typical of ankylosing spondylitis blood, it appeared, was a TCR beta motif of under 10 highly homologous variants.

Sequenced input: blood, either unsorted or a sorted T cell fraction (not recorded which). All receptors derive from a male donor with ankylosing spondylitis.

The V and J genes are TRBV20-1 and TRBJ2-1; weak D call: TRBD2 (5 bases). Per germline, CDR1 DFQATT and CDR2 SNEGSKA (reference sequence). This CDR3 region has 15 residues. Trimming took 0 bases from V and 3 from J, leaving 12 bases between them. CDR3 region: CSARDRRGSYNEQFF. The CDR3 region has the DNA TGCAGTGCTAGAGATCGACGGGGTAGCTACAATGAGCAGTTCTTC.

The chain carries TRBV5-6 and TRBJ1-5; D is ambiguous. The CDR3 contains 15 residues. CDR1 and CDR2 from the germline V gene are SGHDT and YYEEEE. V lost 3 bases and J lost 6, with 16 bases in between. The CDR3 DNA sequence: TGTGCCAGCAGCTCTCAAGCGGGCTCAAGTCAGCCCCAGCATTTT. This codes for CASSSQAGSSQPQHF.

This clonotype turned up a few times. The rearrangement uses TRBV29-1 and TRBJ1-2, with 9 bases fitting TRBD1. The CDR3 contains 13 residues. V shed 7 bases and J 7 bases; nucleotides not matched to a gene: 10. CDR1 is SQVTM, CDR2 ANQGSEA, per germline. The CDR3 is CSAAKRDRAGYTF. DNA of the CDR3: TGCAGCGCCGCTAAACGGGACAGGGCTGGCTACACCTTC.

This clonotype was recorded at least ten times. V is TRBV11-2 and J is TRBJ2-3, with TRBD2 matching over 12 bases. V was clipped by 2 bases and J by 8 bases; unmatched bases: 5. Germline V gene data show CDR1 as SGHAT and CDR2 as FQNNGV. The CDR3 runs 15 residues. The CDR3: CASSLRLAGEVTQYF. CDR3 bases: TGTGCCAGCAGCTTACGACTAGCGGGAGAGGTTACGCAGTATTTT.

This chain joins TRBV12-3 or TRBV12-4 and TRBJ1-4; D not certain. The CDR3 covers 13 residues. V lost 4 bases and J lost 4, with 7 bases in between. The CDR3 reads CASSWELNEKLFF. DNA for the CDR3: TGTGCCAGCAGTTGGGAGCTTAATGAAAAACTGTTTTTT.

A few counts support this clonotype. CDR3 in amino acids: CASSQPSGSYEQYF. DNA for the CDR3: TGTGCCAGCAGCCAGCCTAGCGGGAGCTACGAGCAGTACTTC. The chain has TRBV3-1 and TRBJ2-7; 10 bases fit TRBD2. This CDR3 is 14 amino acids long. With V trimmed by 3 bases and J by 3 bases, 2 bases remained unmatched. Germline lookup yields CDR1 LGHDT and CDR2 YNNKEL (reference sequence).

This sequence joins TRBV5-1 and TRBJ2-7, with TRBD1 as a possible D gene (6 bases). Germline-derived CDR1 and CDR2 are SGHRS and YFSETQ. The CDR3 sequence is 14 residues long. Trimming took 1 base from V and 7 from J, leaving 15 bases between them. The DNA of the CDR3 is TGCGCCAGCAGCTTGCACAGGGCTGATGCTGAGCAGTACTTC. Residues: CASSLHRADAEQYF.

This clonotype appeared a few times. CDR3 sequence (DNA): TGTGCCAGCAGCAGCCCGGGACGGGGAAACGAAAAACTGTTTTTT. It codes for CASSSPGRGNEKLFF. The chain carries TRBV7-9 and TRBJ1-4, with D possibly being TRBD1 (5 bases). Germline loops: CDR1 SEHNR, CDR2 FQNEAQ (reference sequence). There are 15 residues in the CDR3. V was trimmed by 5 bases and J by 8 bases, leaving 18 bases between them.